This section outlines one T cell receptor (beta chain) sequence together with its context. Its specificity is not known. This entry belongs to a study of T cell responses to AZD1222 COVID-19 vaccine. The CDR3 length is 13 residues. V was pared by 8 bases and J by 4 bases, with 15 bases between. Germline V lookup: CDR1 MGHDK, CDR2 SYGVNS. General study findings and limits: Samples come after the peak T cell response, not at day 14.

Sequencing used immunoSEQ multiplex PCR; TCRdb keeps in-frame clones, though not all of them. The table includes 80,000 or so clones, about nine tenths detected once. This specimen consisted of peripheral blood, obtained 28 days after the second AZD1222 dose. The gene calls are TRBV25-1 and TRBJ2-7; a possible D gene is TRBD2 (6 bases). This clonotype originated in an adult who received the AZD1222 COVID-19 vaccine. DNA for the CDR3: TGTGCCAGCCGATCGGACGCGGGGTACGAGCAGTACTTC. The encoded protein is CASRSDAGYEQYF.